This is a list of T cell receptor beta chains from one sample in a study of blood T cell repertoires in COVID-19. Clones were sequenced by immunoSEQ multiplex PCR, and TCRdb holds only the in-frame ones, with some missing. The sample lists approximately 300,000 clones, approximately 91% seen once, with 4% to 6% in the top ten. Material: PBMCs or T cells enriched from blood (not recorded which). These receptors were collected from a man aged 55 to 70 who had recovered from COVID-19. Each CDR3 is given with its conserved first and last residue. A D gene is named only where the DNA matches it firmly. The size entry is marked missing in some rows and otherwise reads once, few, many or a size class.

v_call: TRBV10-3
j_call: TRBJ2-1
clone_size: -
d_call: -
cdr3_nt: TGTGCCATCAGTGCTGTTTCCTACTCCTACAATGAGCAGTTCTTC
cdr3_aa: CAISAVSYSYNEQFF

v_call: TRBV9
j_call: TRBJ1-6
clone_size: once
d_call: TRBD1
cdr3_nt: TGTGCCAGCAGCCCGAGAGGGACAGACAATTCACCCCTCCACTTT
cdr3_aa: CASSPRGTDNSPLHF

v_call: TRBV19
j_call: TRBJ2-7
clone_size: -
d_call: -
cdr3_nt: TGTGCCAGTAGTCGGGGCTACGAGCAGTACTTC
cdr3_aa: CASSRGYEQYF

v_call: TRBV2
j_call: TRBJ2-5
clone_size: -
d_call: TRBD2
cdr3_nt: TGTGCCAGCAGTGAATTAATAGCGGGAGGGCGGGAGACCCAGTACTTC
cdr3_aa: CASSELIAGGRETQYF

v_call: TRBV5-4
j_call: TRBJ1-1
clone_size: -
d_call: -
cdr3_nt: TGTGCCAGCAGCTTGATCAAGAACACTGAAGCTTTCTTT
cdr3_aa: CASSLIKNTEAFF

v_call: TRBV12-3/TRBV12-4
j_call: TRBJ1-1
clone_size: -
d_call: -
cdr3_nt: TGTGCCAGCAGACCCGAGGACACTGAAGCTTTCTTT
cdr3_aa: CASRPEDTEAFF

v_call: TRBV2
j_call: TRBJ1-2
clone_size: -
d_call: -
cdr3_nt: TGTGCCAGCACTAGCGTCCGGGAGACGGGTGCCGGCTACACCTTC
cdr3_aa: CASTSVRETGAGYTF

v_call: TRBV5-1
j_call: TRBJ1-2
clone_size: few
d_call: TRBD1
cdr3_nt: TGCGCCAGCAGCTTGGGCTTGCAGGGGGCGCGGGGCTACACCTTC
cdr3_aa: CASSLGLQGARGYTF

v_call: TRBV18
j_call: TRBJ2-3
clone_size: -
d_call: -
cdr3_nt: TGTGCCAGCTCACCTACTTCTAGCACAGATACGCAGTATTTT
cdr3_aa: CASSPTSSTDTQYF

v_call: TRBV19
j_call: TRBJ1-1
clone_size: -
d_call: -
cdr3_nt: TGTGCCAGTAGTCCAGATAGGCCGGGGACACCCGGAGCTTTCTTT
cdr3_aa: CASSPDRPGTPGAFF